Following are 9 T cell receptor beta chains from one sample sequenced in a study of control samples from healthy donors and cancer patients. Libraries were prepared by immunoSEQ multiplex PCR; TCRdb keeps only in-frame clonotypes and omits some of them. This sample has 150,000 or so clones, with approximately 96% found just once. Source material: blood. The origin of the receptors is a woman aged 40 to 50 in good health.

This chain joins TRBV11-2 and TRBJ1-2; maybe TRBD1 (5 bases). The CDR3 sequence is 15 residues long. V was cut by 4 bases and J by 5 bases, with 17 bases left in between. Germline CDR1 SGHAT, CDR2 FQNNGV. CDR3 sequence: CASSSNPGQGYGYTF. Written as DNA, the CDR3 is TGTGCCAGCAGCTCCAACCCAGGGCAAGGGTATGGCTACACCTTC.

The V call is TRBV6-6, the J call TRBJ2-5; D unclear. Germline CDR1 MNHNY, CDR2 SVGAGI (reference sequence). CDR3 length: 12 residues. Trimming removed 6 bases from V and 8 bases from J, with 13 bases in between. The CDR3 sequence is CASRHNWDTQYF. The CDR3 region has the DNA TGTGCCAGCAGACACAACTGGGATACCCAGTACTTC.

This chain links TRBV6-6 with TRBJ1-5, with D possibly TRBD1 on 6 matching bases. This CDR3 comprises 14 residues. Germline lookup yields CDR1 MNHNY and CDR2 SVGAGI (reference sequence). Trimming left V 2 bases short and J 4 bases short, with 9 bases between. The CDR3 sequence is CASSYRTENQPQHF. CDR3 bases: TGTGCCAGCAGTTACCGGACAGAGAATCAGCCCCAGCATTTT.

The chain uses TRBV7-9 and TRBJ2-7; weak D call: TRBD1 (5 bases). The CDR3 has 14 amino acids. The ends were cut back, 5 bases at V and 3 bases at J, with 14 bases in the middle. The germline V gene has CDR1 SEHNR and CDR2 FQNEAQ (reference sequence). The CDR3 protein is CASSKGQGNYEQYF. The CDR3 nucleotides read TGTGCCAGCAGCAAAGGGCAGGGAAACTACGAGCAGTACTTC.

The gene calls are TRBV29-1 and TRBJ1-4; possibly TRBD1 for D (6 bases). Looked up from germline, CDR1 is SQVTM and CDR2 is ANQGSEA. V gave up 4 bases and J gave up 8 bases, with 20 bases separating them. The CDR3 consists of 15 residues. CDR3 region: CSVALIQGEGEKLFF. The CDR3 DNA reads as TGCAGCGTTGCATTAATACAGGGAGAGGGAGAAAAACTGTTTTTT.

This clone came up a few times. V gene TRBV5-1 combines with J gene TRBJ2-3; 9 bases agree with TRBD1. V trimming: 2 bases; J trimming: 1 base; junction bases outside the gene matches: 8. The CDR3 consists of 17 residues. CDR1 is SGHRS and CDR2 is YFSETQ in the germline V gene. This CDR3 reads CASSFLQGAPGTDTQYF. The DNA for the CDR3 is TGCGCCAGCAGCTTCCTACAGGGGGCGCCGGGCACAGATACGCAGTATTTT.

V usage is TRBV11-3 and J usage is TRBJ1-6; D is ambiguous. There are 13 residues in the CDR3. The ends were cut back, 5 bases at V and 6 bases at J, with 8 bases in the middle. Per germline, CDR1 SGHNT and CDR2 YENEEA. CDR3 sequence: CASSVGSNSPLHF. CDR3 nucleotides: TGTGCCAGCAGCGTTGGGAGTAATTCACCCCTCCACTTT. Drawing the rest from reference TRBV11-3 and TRBJ1-6, the complete variable domain is EAGVVQSPRYKIIEKKQPVAFWCNPISGHNTLYWYLQNLGQGPELLIRYENEEAVDDSQLPKDRFSAERLKGVDSTLKIQPAELGDSAVYLCASSVGSNSPLHFGNGTRLTVT.

Remarks on this clone: One junction end disagrees with the germline gene, perhaps due to a read error. The CDR3 region is CASSQEDRSTFSSANTIYF. DNA of the CDR3: TGTGCCAGCAGCCAAGAGGACAGGTCCACTTTCTCCTCTGCAAACACCATATATTTT. The chain carries TRBV4-2 and TRBJ1-3; TRBD1 agrees at 7 bases. CDR3 size: 19 residues. Germline CDR1 LGHNA, CDR2 YNFKEQ.

The rearrangement joins TRBV19 to TRBJ2-7, with 8 bases matching TRBD2. Trimming took 6 bases from V and 3 from J; bases not matched to a gene: 7. The CDR3 extends over 14 amino acids. CDR1 and CDR2 (germline): LNHDA, SQIVND (reference sequence). The DNA of the CDR3 is TGTGCCAGTAGCCCCCTAGCGGGCAGCTACGAGCAGTACTTC. Amino acid sequence: CASSPLAGSYEQYF.